These T cell receptor beta chains were read from a single sample in a study of blood T cell repertoires in COVID-19. Produced via immunoSEQ multiplex PCR; TCRdb's table is partial and in-frame only. The sample holds roughly 290,000 clones, roughly 86% seen once. The sample comprised peripheral blood. The receptors come from a woman in her 30s who had recovered from COVID-19. Both conserved end residues are part of each CDR3. Fields, in order: D gene, J gene, clone size, V gene, CDR3 protein, CDR3 DNA. The D gene is left open where the match is weak. Clone size is stated in some rows and not others, as once, few, many or a class when expanded.

.,TRBJ1-4,.,TRBV5-8,CASSLWGANEKLFF,TGTGCCAGCAGCCTCTGGGGGGCTAATGAAAAACTGTTTTTT
.,TRBJ2-7,.,TRBV5-1,CASSLVGGPNYEQYF,TGCGCCAGCAGCTTGGTAGGGGGACCCAACTACGAGCAGTACTTC
TRBD1,TRBJ2-2,.,TRBV5-4,CASSWGQGRNTGELFF,TGTGCCAGCAGCTGGGGACAGGGGAGGAACACCGGGGAGCTGTTTTTT
.,TRBJ2-7,.,TRBV19,CASSVSLRRTIYEQYF,TGTGCCAGTAGTGTGAGCCTCCGTCGGACTATCTACGAGCAGTACTTC
.,TRBJ1-4,.,TRBV15,CATSRAGHIEGKLFF,TGTGCCACCAGCAGGGCCGGGCACATAGAGGGAAAACTGTTTTTT
.,TRBJ2-7,.,TRBV15,CATSRFRGAGDEQYF,TGTGCCACCAGCAGGTTCCGGGGGGCCGGCGACGAGCAGTACTTC
TRBD1,TRBJ1-2,.,TRBV7-9,CASSLVSGTGTYTF,TGTGCCAGCAGCTTAGTCTCCGGGACAGGGACCTACACCTTC
TRBD1,TRBJ1-6,.,TRBV2,CASRPDRSSYNSPLHF,TGTGCCAGCAGACCGGACAGGAGCTCCTATAATTCACCCCTCCACTTT
.,TRBJ1-4,once,TRBV29-1,CSVGRNEKLFF,TGCAGCGTTGGCAGGAACGAAAAACTGTTTTTT
TRBD1,TRBJ2-7,.,TRBV6-5,CASSYRDRGAYEQYF,TGTGCCAGCAGTTACAGGGACAGGGGGGCCTACGAGCAGTACTTC
.,TRBJ1-5,.,TRBV7-8,CASSLVGRGLLGGQPQHF,TGTGCCAGCAGCTTAGTAGGGAGGGGTCTTCTAGGGGGGCAGCCCCAGCATTTT
TRBD1,TRBJ1-1,.,TRBV7-9,CASSLVDRPGGTEAFF,TGTGCCAGCAGCTTGGTCGACAGGCCAGGGGGTACTGAAGCTTTCTTT
.,TRBJ2-5,.,TRBV5-6,CASRQRRFLGTQYF,TGTGCCAGCAGACAAAGGCGGTTCCTGGGGACCCAGTACTTC
TRBD1,TRBJ2-3,.,TRBV4-1,CASSQWAGGDTQYF,TGCGCCAGCAGCCAGTGGGCAGGGGGAGACACGCAGTATTTT
TRBD2,TRBJ2-1,.,TRBV4-1,CASSQEPQGGDEQFF,TGCGCCAGCAGCCAAGAGCCGCAGGGAGGGGATGAGCAGTTCTTC
.,TRBJ1-1,few,TRBV5-1,CASSLWLENTEAFF,TGCGCCAGCAGCTTGTGGTTAGAGAACACTGAAGCTTTCTTT
.,TRBJ2-2,.,TRBV2,CAGKGDTNTGELFF,TGTGCCGGGAAGGGGGATACGAACACCGGGGAGCTGTTTTTT
TRBD2,TRBJ2-1,once,TRBV19,CASSIGLAAYNEQFF,TGTGCCAGTAGTATAGGACTAGCGGCCTACAATGAGCAGTTCTTC
TRBD2,TRBJ2-5,.,TRBV10-3,CAISEPGILAGGQQETQYF,TGTGCCATCAGTGAGCCAGGGATTCTAGCGGGGGGCCAGCAAGAGACCCAGTACTTC
TRBD1,TRBJ2-7,.,TRBV7-2,CASSFALTGLYEQYF,TGTGCCAGCAGCTTCGCCTTGACAGGGCTCTACGAGCAGTACTTC
.,TRBJ2-7,.,TRBV5-1,CASSLAMGRAYEQYF,TGCGCCAGCAGCTTGGCCATGGGGCGAGCCTACGAGCAGTACTTC
TRBD1,TRBJ1-1,.,TRBV4-2,CASSLDREAEAFF,TGTGCCAGCAGCTTAGACAGGGAGGCTGAAGCTTTCTTT
TRBD2,TRBJ2-5,.,TRBV4-2,CASSRTSGGPQETQYF,TGTGCCAGCAGCCGAACTAGCGGGGGGCCTCAAGAGACCCAGTACTTC
.,TRBJ1-6,.,TRBV11-2,CASSLGAGSPLHF,TGTGCCAGCAGCTTAGGCGCGGGGTCACCCCTCCACTTT
.,TRBJ1-1,.,TRBV5-1,CASSLLGTGVSDANTEAFF,TGCGCCAGCAGCTTGCTAGGAACGGGAGTTTCGGACGCGAACACTGAAGCTTTCTTT
TRBD1,TRBJ1-1,.,TRBV7-8,CASSKDRGGTEAFF,TGTGCCAGCAGCAAGGACAGGGGGGGCACTGAAGCTTTCTTT
TRBD1,TRBJ2-2,.,TRBV2,CASSPGTGIGELFF,TGTGCCAGCAGTCCCGGGACAGGGATCGGGGAGCTGTTTTTT
TRBD2,TRBJ2-1,.,TRBV29-1,CSVEGLATYNEQFF,TGCAGCGTTGAGGGACTAGCGACCTACAATGAGCAGTTCTTC
TRBD1,TRBJ1-1,.,TRBV5-1,CASSWTTGGHTEAFF,TGCGCCAGCAGCTGGACAACAGGGGGTCACACTGAAGCTTTCTTT